Reported below is one TCR beta chain. Its antigen is unidentified. The data were produced by immunoSEQ multiplex PCR, yet TCRdb's version contains in-frame clones alone and is incomplete. The sample has 400,000 to 550,000 clones; roughly 85% are singletons. This entry belongs to a study of shared clonotypes between healthy human individuals. General study findings and limits: The sampled material consisted only of blood, and tissue repertoires are likely to differ. Since donors were few, the genetic and exposure-history diversity represented was limited.

The sequence was obtained from a woman aged 40 to 55 in good health. Some clones in this sample may be carry-over from other donors' samples. What was sequenced was PBMCs.

The CDR3 region is CAIRQSRDRGHGYTF. DNA of the CDR3: TGTGCCATCAGGCAAAGCCGGGACAGGGGGCATGGCTACACCTTC. The V call is TRBV10-3, the J call TRBJ1-2; TRBD1 matches 12 bases. The CDR3 contains 15 residues. Germline V gives CDR1 ENHRY, CDR2 SYGVKD. V shed 6 bases, J shed 6 bases, and the junction held 8 bases outside the gene matches.